The 21 T cell receptor beta chains reported below all come from one sample, sequenced in a study of blood T cell repertoires in COVID-19. TCRdb's copy holds only in-frame clones and misses some; the assay was immunoSEQ multiplex PCR. Here the sample spans some 100,000 clones, 60% to 85% being singletons. Sequenced input: peripheral blood. These receptors were collected from a human donor in a cohort sampled during active or convalescent COVID-19.

This chain joins TRBV18 and TRBJ1-1, with D perhaps matching TRBD1 (5 bases). Germline CDR1 and CDR2: KGHSH and LQKENI. The CDR3 is made up of 15 amino acids. The V and J ends lost 3 bases and 4 bases respectively, with 15 bases between them. The DNA of the CDR3 is TGTGCCAGCTCACCGGACGGGAGGGGCCCCACTGAAGCTTTCTTT. This sequence encodes CASSPDGRGPTEAFF.

This chain links TRBV5-1 with TRBJ2-1; TRBD1 matches at 11 bases. J gave up 4 bases and V 3 bases, and 3 bases lay outside the gene matches. The germline CDR1 and CDR2 sequences are SGHRS and YFSETQ. The CDR3 is 15 residues long. The CDR3 loop reads CASSWDRGAYNEQFF. CDR3 DNA sequence: TGCGCCAGCAGCTGGGACAGGGGGGCGTACAATGAGCAGTTCTTC. Complete variable domain (other parts from reference TRBV5-1 and TRBJ2-1): KAGVTQTPRYLIKTRGQQVTLSCSPISGHRSVSWYQQTPGQGLQFLFEYFSETQRNKGNFPGRFSGRQFSNSRSEMNVSTLELGDSALYLCASSWDRGAYNEQFFGPGTRLTVL.

This clone appeared once. V usage is TRBV7-6 and J usage is TRBJ2-1; perhaps TRBD2 as D (5 bases). There are 12 residues in the CDR3. The V end lost 2 bases, the J end lost 10 bases, and 9 bases lay between the germline ends. From germline, CDR1 is SGHVS and CDR2 FNYEAQ. CDR3 amino acids: CASSLNGMEQFF. In DNA, the CDR3 is TGTGCCAGCAGCTTAAACGGGATGGAGCAGTTCTTC.

This clone was seen more than once but under ten times. The chain joins TRBV19 to TRBJ1-5, with D tentatively TRBD1 (5 bases). Trimming removed 6 bases at V and 2 bases at J, with 14 bases between. The germline V gene encodes CDR1 LNHDA and CDR2 SQIVND (reference sequence). The CDR3 covers 15 residues. The CDR3 reads CASSSPWGGNQPQHF. The DNA of the CDR3 is TGTGCCAGTAGCTCCCCGTGGGGGGGCAATCAGCCCCAGCATTTT.

This chain links TRBV20-1 with TRBJ1-1; D gene uncertain. V lost 4 bases, J lost 3 bases, and 3 bases lay in between. CDR1 is DFQATT and CDR2 is SNEGSKA in the germline V gene (reference sequence). The CDR3 loop spans 10 amino acids. CDR3 DNA: TGCAGTGCTACATACACTGAAGCTTTCTTT. It is translated as CSATYTEAFF.

J is TRBJ1-2 and V is TRBV6-5; D perhaps matches TRBD1 (6 bases). V gave up 6 bases and J gave up 7 bases, with 15 bases separating them. The CDR3 is 13 amino acids. Germline CDR1 is MNHEY and CDR2 is SVGAGI. This CDR3 reads CASRRQDGSGYTF. The CDR3 region has the DNA TGTGCCAGCAGGAGACAGGATGGAAGTGGCTACACCTTC.

This chain links TRBV19 with TRBJ2-5, with TRBD2 as a possible D gene (6 bases). The CDR3 totals 13 residues. From germline, CDR1 is LNHDA and CDR2 SQIVND (reference sequence). The V and J ends lost 5 bases and 5 bases respectively, with 12 bases between them. The chain's CDR3 is CASSPTRRETQYF. The CDR3 DNA reads TGTGCCAGTAGTCCGACTAGGCGGGAGACCCAGTACTTC.

The chain combines TRBV5-1 with TRBJ1-3, with D tentatively TRBD1 (5 bases). With 0 bases removed from V and 2 bases from J, the gap between germline ends came to 9 bases. This CDR3 has 15 residues. CDR1 and CDR2 (germline): SGHRS, YFSETQ. CDR3 residues: CASSLAWGAGNTIYF. The CDR3, as DNA: TGCGCCAGCAGCTTGGCCTGGGGGGCTGGAAACACCATATATTTT.

The V gene is TRBV6-5, the J gene TRBJ1-3, with D uncertain. V dropped 7 bases and J dropped 0 bases, with 13 bases sitting between them. The CDR3 sequence is 15 residues long. Germline values: CDR1 MNHEY, CDR2 SVGAGI. For the CDR3, the DNA is TGTGCCAGCACCCTCGGGAGGTTCTCTGGAAACACCATATATTTT. This encodes CASTLGRFSGNTIYF.

This clone turned up a few times. The rearrangement links TRBV6-5 to TRBJ2-1; maybe TRBD2 (7 bases). CDR3 length equals 15 residues. Trimming removed 7 bases from V and 6 bases from J, with 19 bases in between. Germline CDR1 and CDR2: MNHEY and SVGAGI. The CDR3 reads CASTPWRAGANEQFF. The CDR3 DNA sequence: TGTGCCAGCACCCCTTGGCGGGCGGGGGCCAATGAGCAGTTCTTC.

The rearrangement uses TRBV6-5 and TRBJ2-7, with 7 bases fitting TRBD1. Trimming took 4 bases from V and 0 from J; bases not matched to a gene: 6. The CDR3 extends over 15 amino acids. Per germline, CDR1 MNHEY and CDR2 SVGAGI. CDR3 nucleotides: TGTGCCAGCAGTTCGCCGGGACAGCGCTCCTACGAGCAGTACTTC. Translated, it gives CASSSPGQRSYEQYF.

The CDR3 reads CASSPSQRGGLETQYF. The CDR3 DNA is TGTGCCAGCTCACCATCTCAGCGGGGGGGCCTGGAGACCCAGTACTTC. The chain uses TRBV18 and TRBJ2-5, with 10 bases matching TRBD2. CDR3 length equals 16 residues. CDR1 and CDR2 (germline): KGHSH, LQKENI. V dropped 2 bases and J dropped 5; count of bases not matched to a gene: 8.

The table lists this clone with a count of one. The genes are TRBV12-3 or TRBV12-4 and TRBJ2-1; D gene unclear. V lost 3 bases, J lost 5 bases, and 5 bases lay in between. The CDR3 runs 12 residues. This CDR3 is CASSFEDNEQFF. Here the CDR3 DNA reads TGTGCCAGCAGTTTTGAGGACAATGAGCAGTTCTTC.

This rearrangement joins TRBV24-1 to TRBJ2-5; the D gene is possibly TRBD2 (5 bases). V lost 6 bases and J lost 5, with 15 bases in between. This CDR3 spans 14 amino acids. CDR1 and CDR2 from the germline V gene are KGHDR and SFDVKD. CDR3 in DNA: TGTGCCACCAGTCGCCCGGGATCAAAGGAGACCCAGTACTTC. Protein: CATSRPGSKETQYF.

Only a few counts were recorded for this clone. CDR3 amino acids: CASSPGPHQPQHF. CDR3 DNA sequence: TGTGCCAGCTCACCAGGGCCCCATCAGCCCCAGCATTTT. The chain joins TRBV18 to TRBJ1-5; D ambiguous. V shed 2 bases and J shed 5 bases, with 7 bases lying between them. The germline gives CDR1 KGHSH, CDR2 LQKENI. The CDR3 sequence is 13 residues long.

The J gene is TRBJ2-7, the V gene TRBV7-2, with 11 bases that match TRBD2. This CDR3 contains 14 residues. CDR1 SGHTA and CDR2 FQGNSA come from the germline V gene. The trim removed 5 bases at V and 2 bases at J, leaving 2 bases unmatched. CDR3 residues: CASSGTSGTYEQYF. The CDR3 DNA reads as TGTGCCAGCAGCGGGACTAGCGGAACCTACGAGCAGTACTTC.

The J gene is TRBJ2-5, the V gene TRBV7-2; TRBD2 is a possible D gene (7 bases). This CDR3 contains 16 residues. Trimming cost V 1 base and J 3 bases, with 15 bases left between them. The V gene's germline CDR1 is SGHTA and CDR2 FQGNSA. CDR3 amino acids: CASSLELRGRKETQYF. The CDR3 region has the DNA TGTGCCAGCAGCTTAGAGTTGCGGGGGCGCAAAGAGACCCAGTACTTC.

The chain links TRBV9 to TRBJ2-1, with 10 bases matching TRBD1. The CDR3 runs to 16 residues. The trim removed 0 bases at V and 6 bases at J, leaving 6 bases unmatched. Germline CDR1 SGDLS, CDR2 YYNGEE. CDR3 region: CASSVEGQGGSNEQFF. CDR3 bases: TGTGCCAGCAGCGTAGAAGGACAGGGGGGTAGCAATGAGCAGTTCTTC. Based on the CDR3 plus reference TRBV9 and TRBJ2-1, the full variable domain is DSGVTQTPKHLITATGQRVTLRCSPRSGDLSVYWYQQSLDQGLQFLIQYYNGEERAKGNILERFSAQQFPDLHSELNLSSLELGDSALYFCASSVEGQGGSNEQFFGPGTRLTVL.

A single count supports this clone. CDR3 nucleotide sequence: TGCGCCAGCAGGATGGCCACAGGTAGACAAGAGACCCAGTACTTC. This gives the protein CASRMATGRQETQYF. The gene calls are TRBV5-1 and TRBJ2-5; D might be TRBD1 (5 bases). CDR1 is SGHRS, CDR2 YFSETQ, per germline. The CDR3 sequence is 15 residues long. V dropped 5 bases and J dropped 2 bases, with 16 bases sitting between them.

The V and J genes are TRBV4-1 and TRBJ2-1; 15 positions agree with TRBD2. V was clipped by 4 bases and J by 3 bases; unmatched bases: 4. This CDR3 region has 17 residues. Germline values: CDR1 MGHRA, CDR2 YSYEKL. In DNA form, the CDR3 reads TGCGCCAGCAGCCGGGGACTAGCGGGGGGCCTCTACAATGAGCAGTTCTTC. It encodes CASSRGLAGGLYNEQFF.

This clone showed up just once. This sequence joins TRBV4-3 and TRBJ2-3; 8 positions agree with TRBD2. Trimming removed 1 base from V and 0 bases from J; junction bases left unmatched: 3. The CDR3 has 16 amino acids. The germline V gene has CDR1 LGHNA and CDR2 YSLEER. The CDR3, as DNA: TGCGCCAGCAGCCAAGCACTAGCGGAGAGCACAGATACGCAGTATTTT. Residues: CASSQALAESTDTQYF.